This T cell receptor beta chain was found in a study of blood T cell repertoires in COVID-19. Overall study: T cells, B-cell-depleted T cells, or PBMCs provided the cDNA or gDNA that served as material.

This clone showed up just once. Trimming removed 7 bases from V and 10 bases from J; junction bases left unmatched: 4. The CDR3 has 13 amino acids. The germline CDR1 and CDR2 sequences are WSHSY and SAAADI. Participants were aged about 18 to 100 years from roughly 25 US areas. Methods used by the authors: Scientists estimated how many nucleated cells there were by amplifying reference gene primers. This table comes from immunoSEQ multiplex PCR, and its TCRdb copy is limited to in-frame clones, with some not included. From that table come the V and J calls and clone size; the DNA was used to work out D and trimming. The sample contains 150,000 to 200,000 clones, about 90% of which appear only once.

The origin of this receptor is a human donor with acute COVID-19. The donor label of this sample is uncertain. The V gene is TRBV10-2, the J gene TRBJ2-6, with 10 bases identical to TRBD1. The sequenced sample was PBMCs or T cells enriched from blood (not recorded which). CDR3 sequence reads: CASKTGGLNVLTF. The CDR3 DNA is TGCGCCAGCAAGACAGGGGGCCTTAACGTCCTGACTTTC.